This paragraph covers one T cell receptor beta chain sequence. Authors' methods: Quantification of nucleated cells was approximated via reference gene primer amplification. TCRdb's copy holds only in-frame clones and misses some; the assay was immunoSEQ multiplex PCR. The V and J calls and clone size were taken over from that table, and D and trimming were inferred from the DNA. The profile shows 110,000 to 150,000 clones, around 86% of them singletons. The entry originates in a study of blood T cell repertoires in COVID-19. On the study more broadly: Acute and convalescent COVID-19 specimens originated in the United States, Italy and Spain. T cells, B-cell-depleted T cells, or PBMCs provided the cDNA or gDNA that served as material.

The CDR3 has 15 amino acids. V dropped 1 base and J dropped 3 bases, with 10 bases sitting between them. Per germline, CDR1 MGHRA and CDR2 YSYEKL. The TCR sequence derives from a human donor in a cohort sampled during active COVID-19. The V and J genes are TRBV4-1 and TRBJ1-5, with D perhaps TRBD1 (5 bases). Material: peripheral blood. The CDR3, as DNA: TGCGCCAGCAGCCAAGTAGCGGGGGACAATCAGCCCCAGCATTTT. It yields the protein CASSQVAGDNQPQHF.